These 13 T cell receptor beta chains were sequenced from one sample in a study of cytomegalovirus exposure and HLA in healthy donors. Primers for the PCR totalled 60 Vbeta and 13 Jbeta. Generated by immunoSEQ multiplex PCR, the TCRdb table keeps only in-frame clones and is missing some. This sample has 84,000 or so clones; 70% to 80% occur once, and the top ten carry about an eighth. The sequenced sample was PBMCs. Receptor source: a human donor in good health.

For the CDR3, the DNA is TGTGCCTGGGGGACATTAACCGGGGAGCTGTTTTTT. Its protein product is CAWGTLTGELFF. The rearrangement links TRBV30 to TRBJ2-2, with a possible D match to TRBD1 (6 bases). The CDR3 extends over 12 amino acids. V was clipped by 5 bases and J by 5 bases, with 9 bases between them. CDR1 is GTSNPN and CDR2 is SVGIG in the germline V gene (reference sequence).

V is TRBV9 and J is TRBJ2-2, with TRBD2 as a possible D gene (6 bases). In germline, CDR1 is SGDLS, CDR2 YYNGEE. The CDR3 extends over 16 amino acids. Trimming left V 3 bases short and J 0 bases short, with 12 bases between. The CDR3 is CASSAFPGANTGELFF. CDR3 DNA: TGTGCCAGCAGCGCCTTCCCGGGGGCGAACACCGGGGAGCTGTTTTTT.

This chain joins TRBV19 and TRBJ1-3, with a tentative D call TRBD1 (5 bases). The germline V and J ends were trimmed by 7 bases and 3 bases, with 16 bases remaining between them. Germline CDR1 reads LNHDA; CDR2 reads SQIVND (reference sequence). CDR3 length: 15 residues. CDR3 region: CASMPMGGFGNTIYF. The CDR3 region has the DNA TGTGCCAGTATGCCGATGGGGGGTTTTGGAAACACCATATATTTT. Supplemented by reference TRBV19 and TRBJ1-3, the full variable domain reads DGGITQSPKYLFRKEGQNVTLSCEQNLNHDAMYWYRQDPGQGLRLIYYSQIVNDFQKGDIAEGYSVSREKKESFPLTVTSAQKNPTAFYLCASMPMGGFGNTIYFGEGSWLTVV.

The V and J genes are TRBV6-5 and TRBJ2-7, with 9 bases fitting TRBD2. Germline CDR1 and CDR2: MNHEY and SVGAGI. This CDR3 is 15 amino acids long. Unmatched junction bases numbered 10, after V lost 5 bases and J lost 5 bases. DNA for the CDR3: TGTGCCAGCAGTCCTCTAGCGGGGTCGAAGGACGAGCAGTACTTC. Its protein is CASSPLAGSKDEQYF.

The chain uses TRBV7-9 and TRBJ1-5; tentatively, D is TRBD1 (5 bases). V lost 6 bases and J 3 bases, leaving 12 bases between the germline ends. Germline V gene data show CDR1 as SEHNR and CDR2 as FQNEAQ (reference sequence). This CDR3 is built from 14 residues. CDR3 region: CASSLIGDNQPQHF. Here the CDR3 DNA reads TGTGCCAGCAGTTTGATAGGGGACAATCAGCCCCAGCATTTT.

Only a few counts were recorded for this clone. CDR3 sequence: CASSQASNLGGGNTIYF. The CDR3 DNA is TGCGCCAGCAGCCAAGCCTCGAACCTTGGAGGTGGAAACACCATATATTTT. The rearrangement uses TRBV4-1 and TRBJ1-3; D remains ambiguous. Germline CDR1 MGHRA, CDR2 YSYEKL. Trimming shortened V by 1 base and J by 3 bases, and 16 bases separated the two germline ends. This CDR3 is 17 amino acids long.

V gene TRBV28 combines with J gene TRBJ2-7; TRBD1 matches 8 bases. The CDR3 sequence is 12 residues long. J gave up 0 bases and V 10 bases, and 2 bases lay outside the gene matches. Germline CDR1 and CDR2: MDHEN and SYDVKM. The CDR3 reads CATGQGSYEQYF. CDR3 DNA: TGTGCCACCGGACAGGGCTCCTACGAGCAGTACTTC. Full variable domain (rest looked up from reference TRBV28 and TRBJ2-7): DVKVTQSSRYLVKRTGEKVFLECVQDMDHENMFWYRQDPGLGLRLIYFSYDVKMKEKGDIPEGYSVSREKKERFSLILESASTNQTSMYLCATGQGSYEQYFGPGTRLTVT.

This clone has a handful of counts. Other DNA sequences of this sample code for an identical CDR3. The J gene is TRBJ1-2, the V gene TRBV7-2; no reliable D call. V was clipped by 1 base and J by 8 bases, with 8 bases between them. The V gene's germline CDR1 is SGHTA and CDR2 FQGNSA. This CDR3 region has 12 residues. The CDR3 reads CASSLEQFGYTF. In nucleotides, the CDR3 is TGTGCCAGCAGCTTAGAACAGTTCGGCTACACCTTC.

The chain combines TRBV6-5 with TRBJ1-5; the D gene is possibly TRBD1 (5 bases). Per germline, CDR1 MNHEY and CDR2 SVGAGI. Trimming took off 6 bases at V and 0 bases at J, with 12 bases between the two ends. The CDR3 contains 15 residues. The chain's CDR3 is CASRRTKNSNQPQHF. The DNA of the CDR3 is TGTGCCAGCAGAAGGACAAAAAATAGCAATCAGCCCCAGCATTTT.

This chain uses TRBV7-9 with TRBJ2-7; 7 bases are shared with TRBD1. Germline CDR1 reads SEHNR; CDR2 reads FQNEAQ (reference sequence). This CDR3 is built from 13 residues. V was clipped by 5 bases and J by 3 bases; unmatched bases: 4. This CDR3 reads CASSRDRFYEQYF. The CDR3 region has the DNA TGTGCCAGCAGCAGGGACAGATTCTACGAGCAGTACTTC. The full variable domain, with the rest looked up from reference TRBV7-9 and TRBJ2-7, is DTGVSQNPRHKITKRGQNVTFRCDPISEHNRLYWYRQTLGQGPEFLTYFQNEAQLEKSRLLSDRFSAERPKGSFSTLEIQRTEQGDSAMYLCASSRDRFYEQYFGPGTRLTVT.

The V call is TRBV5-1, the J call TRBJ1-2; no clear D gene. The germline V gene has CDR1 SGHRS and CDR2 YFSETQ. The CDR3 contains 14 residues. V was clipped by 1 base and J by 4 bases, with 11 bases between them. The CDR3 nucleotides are TGCGCCAGCAGCTTGCCGGGTAGTTTCTATGGCTACACCTTC. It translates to CASSLPGSFYGYTF.

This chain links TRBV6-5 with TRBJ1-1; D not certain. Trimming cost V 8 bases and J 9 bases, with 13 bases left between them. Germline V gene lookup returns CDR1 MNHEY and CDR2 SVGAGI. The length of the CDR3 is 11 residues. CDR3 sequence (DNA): TGTGCCAGCCTCGGATCAGGCCAAGCTTTCTTT. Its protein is CASLGSGQAFF.

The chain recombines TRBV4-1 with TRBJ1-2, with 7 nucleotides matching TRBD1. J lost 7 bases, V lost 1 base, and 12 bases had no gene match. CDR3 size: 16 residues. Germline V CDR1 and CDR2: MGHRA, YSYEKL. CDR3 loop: CASSQVGTDREGGYTF. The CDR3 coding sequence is TGCGCCAGCAGCCAAGTCGGGACTGACAGGGAAGGTGGCTACACCTTC.